The text below deals with one T cell receptor (beta chain). The data were obtained in a study of shared T cell receptors in the human thymus. Trimming pared 6 bases from V and 7 bases from J, leaving 15 bases between. Germline V gives CDR1 MNHEY, CDR2 SMNVEV (reference sequence). The CDR3 consists of 14 residues. Clones were read by immunoSEQ multiplex PCR, and TCRdb kept only the in-frame ones, dropping some. This sample has approximately 760,000 clones, with 70% to 90% found just once. These data also formed part of another study, on human thymus T cells. That paper notes: Thymus pieces cut out during corrective heart surgery were the tissue that was used.

The J gene is TRBJ2-2, the V gene TRBV27, with D possibly being TRBD2 (5 bases). Material for sequencing was thymocytes. The sequence came from a girl under two years old with a congenital heart defect. The chain's CDR3 is CASRLQGRGGELFF. The CDR3 DNA sequence: TGTGCCAGCAGGCTTCAAGGTCGGGGCGGGGAGCTGTTTTTT.